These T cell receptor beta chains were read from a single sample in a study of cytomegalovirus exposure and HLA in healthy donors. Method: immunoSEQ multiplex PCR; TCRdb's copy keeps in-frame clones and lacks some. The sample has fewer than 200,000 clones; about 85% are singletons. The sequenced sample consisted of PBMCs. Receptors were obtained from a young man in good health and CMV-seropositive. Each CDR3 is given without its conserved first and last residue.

CDR3: ASSPEGGQPQH
length: 11
V: TRBV7-9
J: TRBJ1-5

CDR3: ASSFDRGRYEQY
length: 12
V: TRBV5-1
J: TRBJ2-7

CDR3: ASSLVPDETGGSGANVLT
length: 18
V: TRBV7-6
J: TRBJ2-6

CDR3: ASSFVGDSNQPQH
length: 13
V: TRBV7-2
J: TRBJ1-5

CDR3: AWGRGGPTGTQY
length: 12
V: TRBV30
J: TRBJ2-5

CDR3: ASSLYVAGPPYEQY
length: 14
V: TRBV7-2
J: TRBJ2-7

CDR3: ASSSGFYNEQF
length: 11
V: TRBV19
J: TRBJ2-1

CDR3: SAVTGGAYEQY
length: 11
V: TRBV29-1
J: .

CDR3: ASSTRRDRDSPLH
length: 13
V: TRBV19
J: TRBJ1-6

CDR3: ASSQQVSNTEAF
length: 12
V: TRBV14
J: TRBJ1-1

CDR3: ASSTDRFREQY
length: 11
V: TRBV7-2
J: TRBJ2-7

CDR3: ASSPQMNTEAF
length: 11
V: TRBV11-2
J: TRBJ1-1

CDR3: ASSQEQGSHGYT
length: 12
V: TRBV9
J: TRBJ1-2

CDR3: ASSVNRGHDGANVLT
length: 15
V: TRBV9
J: TRBJ2-6

CDR3: ASSGGQGREQY
length: 11
V: TRBV2
J: TRBJ2-7

CDR3: AISERPGQGAEAF
length: 13
V: TRBV10-3
J: TRBJ1-1

CDR3: ASSQGRNYNEQF
length: 12
V: TRBV4-3
J: TRBJ2-1

CDR3: ASSFSETDTQY
length: 11
V: TRBV6-6
J: TRBJ2-3

CDR3: ASSQDRDTQY
length: 10
V: TRBV4-3
J: TRBJ2-3

CDR3: ASSQGQGRTNEKLF
length: 14
V: TRBV7-2
J: TRBJ1-4

CDR3: ASSQVLAGQETQY
length: 13
V: TRBV4-1
J: TRBJ2-5

CDR3: ASSPSHGAQPQH
length: 12
V: TRBV18
J: TRBJ1-5

CDR3: ASSKSGQGAYGYT
length: 13
V: TRBV21-1
J: TRBJ1-2

CDR3: ASSVGVMMEETQY
length: 13
V: TRBV9
J: TRBJ2-5

CDR3: ASSLRGTGERNGYT
length: 14
V: TRBV27
J: TRBJ1-2

CDR3: AWSPTGAAGYT
length: 11
V: TRBV30
J: TRBJ1-2

CDR3: ASSLAGTASSYNEQF
length: 15
V: TRBV5-4
J: TRBJ2-1

CDR3: ASRSQVGYT
length: 9
V: TRBV19
J: TRBJ1-2

CDR3: ASSPGQAIGNEQF
length: 13
V: TRBV7-3
J: TRBJ2-1

CDR3: ASNVIIATGPRNTIY
length: 15
V: TRBV21-1
J: TRBJ1-3

CDR3: ASSLGADEAF
length: 10
V: TRBV5-6
J: TRBJ1-1

CDR3: ASSLRPGGDYNEQF
length: 14
V: TRBV6-5
J: TRBJ2-1

CDR3: ASSYENHGELF
length: 11
V: TRBV6-5
J: TRBJ2-2

CDR3: ASSLSHGGALGAETQY
length: 16
V: TRBV4-1
J: TRBJ2-5

CDR3: ASSEGWQTYEQY
length: 12
V: TRBV6-1
J: TRBJ2-7

CDR3: ASSTGDSTRSLNYGYT
length: 16
V: TRBV5-1
J: TRBJ1-2

CDR3: ASSSYYEQY
length: 9
V: TRBV7-2
J: TRBJ2-7

CDR3: ASRGTENEKLF
length: 11
V: TRBV2
J: TRBJ1-4

CDR3: ASSHGLAGGGKTQY
length: 14
V: TRBV4-2
J: TRBJ2-5

CDR3: AISRASGGTGELF
length: 13
V: TRBV10-3
J: TRBJ2-2

CDR3: ASRRWVTEAF
length: 10
V: TRBV6-6
J: TRBJ1-1

CDR3: ASSMGRTGAYEQY
length: 13
V: TRBV19
J: TRBJ2-7

CDR3: ASSLRMGQGVSYNEQF
length: 16
V: TRBV11-2
J: TRBJ2-1

CDR3: ASSPLTVPYGYT
length: 12
V: TRBV5-8
J: TRBJ1-2